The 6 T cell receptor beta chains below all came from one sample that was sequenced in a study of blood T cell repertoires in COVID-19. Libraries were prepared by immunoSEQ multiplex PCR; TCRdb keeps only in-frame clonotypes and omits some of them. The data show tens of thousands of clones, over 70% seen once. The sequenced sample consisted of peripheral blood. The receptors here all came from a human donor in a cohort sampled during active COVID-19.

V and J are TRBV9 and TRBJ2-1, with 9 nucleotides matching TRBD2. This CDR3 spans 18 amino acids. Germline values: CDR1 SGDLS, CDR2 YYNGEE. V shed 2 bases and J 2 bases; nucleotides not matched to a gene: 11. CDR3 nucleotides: TGTGCCAGCAGCGTCTTTAGCGGGAGTCGCCCTCCCTACAATGAGCAGTTCTTC. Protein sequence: CASSVFSGSRPPYNEQFF.

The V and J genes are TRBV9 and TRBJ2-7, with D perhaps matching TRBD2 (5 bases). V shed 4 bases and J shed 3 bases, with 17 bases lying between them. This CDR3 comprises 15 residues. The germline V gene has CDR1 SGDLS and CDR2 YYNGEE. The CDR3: CASSSRAEPLYEQYF. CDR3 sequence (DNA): TGTGCCAGCAGCTCTAGAGCGGAGCCCCTCTACGAGCAGTACTTC.

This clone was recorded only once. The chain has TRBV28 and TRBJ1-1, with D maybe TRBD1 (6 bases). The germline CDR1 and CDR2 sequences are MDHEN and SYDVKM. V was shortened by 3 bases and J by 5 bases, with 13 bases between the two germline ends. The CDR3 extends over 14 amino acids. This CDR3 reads CASSFRGWGTEAFF. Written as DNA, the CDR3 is TGTGCCAGCAGTTTTAGGGGGTGGGGGACTGAAGCTTTCTTT.

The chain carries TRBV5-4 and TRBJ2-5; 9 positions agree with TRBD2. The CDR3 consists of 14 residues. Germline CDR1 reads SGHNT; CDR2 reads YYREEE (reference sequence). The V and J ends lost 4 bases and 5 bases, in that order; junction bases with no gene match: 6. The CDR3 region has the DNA TGTGCCAGCAGCATTAGCGGGAGTTTGGAGACCCAGTACTTC. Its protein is CASSISGSLETQYF.

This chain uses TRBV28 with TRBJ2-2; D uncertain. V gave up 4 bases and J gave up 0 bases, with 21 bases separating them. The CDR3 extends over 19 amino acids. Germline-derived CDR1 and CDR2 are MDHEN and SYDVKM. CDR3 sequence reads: CASSSLPTDILANTGELFF. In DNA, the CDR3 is TGTGCCAGCAGTTCCCTCCCTACAGACATTCTCGCGAACACCGGGGAGCTGTTTTTT.

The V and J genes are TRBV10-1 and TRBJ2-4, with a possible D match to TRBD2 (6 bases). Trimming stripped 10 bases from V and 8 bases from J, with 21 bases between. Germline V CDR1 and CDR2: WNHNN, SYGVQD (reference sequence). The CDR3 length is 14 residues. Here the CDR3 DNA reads TGCGCCACCACCCGTCGGGGGTACATGGACATTCAGTACTTC. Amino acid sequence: CATTRRGYMDIQYF.